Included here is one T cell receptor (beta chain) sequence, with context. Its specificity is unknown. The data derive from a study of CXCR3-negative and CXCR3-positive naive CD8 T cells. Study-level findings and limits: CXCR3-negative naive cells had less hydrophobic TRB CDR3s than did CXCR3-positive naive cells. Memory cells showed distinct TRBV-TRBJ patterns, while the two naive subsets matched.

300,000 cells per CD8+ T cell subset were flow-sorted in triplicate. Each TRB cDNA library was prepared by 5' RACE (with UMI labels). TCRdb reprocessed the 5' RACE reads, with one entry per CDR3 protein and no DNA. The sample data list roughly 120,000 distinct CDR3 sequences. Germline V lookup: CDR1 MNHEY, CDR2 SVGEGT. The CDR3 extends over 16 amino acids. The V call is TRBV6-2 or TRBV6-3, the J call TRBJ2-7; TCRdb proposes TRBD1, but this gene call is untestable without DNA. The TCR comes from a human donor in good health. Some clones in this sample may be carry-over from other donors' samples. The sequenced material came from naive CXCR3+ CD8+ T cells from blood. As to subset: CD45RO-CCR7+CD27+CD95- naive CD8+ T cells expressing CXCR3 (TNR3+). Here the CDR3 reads CASSYSRDSYIYEQYF.